One sample yielded the 20 T cell receptor beta chains listed below, sequenced in a study of OX40 agonist ivuxolimab in advanced cancers. The method was immunoSEQ multiplex PCR; TCRdb's version includes in-frame clones alone and lacks a portion of them. The data contain under 50,000 clones, around 88% of them singletons. Here the sequenced sample was CD4+ or CD8+ T cells sorted from blood, taken in a trial of the OX40 agonist ivuxolimab. Source of these receptors: an adult with an advanced solid tumor such as melanoma, head and neck, liver or kidney cancer.

CDR3 amino acids: CASSVADFPGGNTEAFF. The CDR3 bases are TGTGCCAGCAGCGTAGCAGACTTCCCCGGAGGGAACACTGAAGCTTTCTTT. V gene TRBV9 combines with J gene TRBJ1-1, with D unresolved. This CDR3 is 17 amino acids long. V lost 0 bases to trimming and J lost 1 base, with 16 bases between them. Germline V gene data show CDR1 as SGDLS and CDR2 as YYNGEE.

This chain joins TRBV14 and TRBJ1-3, with a tentative D call TRBD1 (5 bases). Germline CDR1 SGHDN, CDR2 FVKESK. V lost 10 bases to trimming and J lost 4 bases, with 17 bases between them. The CDR3 has 14 amino acids. CDR3 sequence (DNA): TGTGCCACCCCCTCCAGGGCGTCCGGAAACACCATATATTTT. Translation: CATPSRASGNTIYF.

This clone was counted once. The chain has TRBV19 and TRBJ2-3; TRBD1 matches at 9 bases. The CDR3 contains 16 residues. V shed 6 bases, J shed 4 bases, and the junction held 11 bases outside the gene matches. Per the germline V gene, CDR1 is LNHDA and CDR2 is SQIVND (reference sequence). CDR3 DNA sequence: TGTGCCAGTAGCCTCGGGACAGGGTATATCCCAGATACGCAGTATTTT. Protein sequence: CASSLGTGYIPDTQYF.

The V call is TRBV25-1, the J call TRBJ2-7; D is undetermined. V was cut by 8 bases and J by 3 bases, with 11 bases left in between. The CDR3 is 12 amino acids. Germline V lookup: CDR1 MGHDK, CDR2 SYGVNS. The CDR3 here is CASGPPGYEQYV. CDR3 DNA sequence: TGTGCCAGCGGGCCCCCCGGCTACGAGCAGTACGTC.

The gene calls are TRBV6-5 and TRBJ2-1; no firm D call. Trimming cost V 0 bases and J 8 bases, with 11 bases left between them. CDR3 size: 14 residues. Looked up from germline, CDR1 is MNHEY and CDR2 is SVGAGI. In DNA, the CDR3 is TGTGCCAGCAGTTACTCGCAAAGGTCGCATGAGCAGTTCTTC. This translates into CASSYSQRSHEQFF.

V and J are TRBV19 and TRBJ1-1; D is ambiguous. The V end was cut by 1 base, the J end by 10 bases, with 19 bases between. The length of the CDR3 is 15 residues. Looked up from germline, CDR1 is LNHDA and CDR2 is SQIVND (reference sequence). CDR3 protein: CASSIVYDSPVTAFF. The CDR3 DNA follows: TGTGCCAGTAGTATAGTGTACGACTCCCCGGTGACAGCTTTCTTT.

This chain uses TRBV19 with TRBJ2-1, with unresolved D. CDR1 and CDR2 from the germline V gene are LNHDA and SQIVND (reference sequence). The CDR3 sequence is 14 residues long. The V and J ends lost 4 bases and 7 bases respectively, with 14 bases between them. Here the CDR3 DNA reads TGTGCCAGTAGTACCCACTCCTCGGTTAATGAGCAGTTCTTC. Translated, it gives CASSTHSSVNEQFF.

This clone counts as medium-sized. The chain carries TRBV5-6 and TRBJ1-1; D gene uncertain. Between the trimmed V and J ends, which lost 2 bases and 4 bases, there was a span of 6 bases. In germline, CDR1 is SGHDT, CDR2 YYEEEE. This CDR3 is built from 12 residues. CDR3 region: CASSFGGTEAFF. For the CDR3, the DNA is TGTGCCAGCAGCTTTGGAGGCACTGAAGCTTTCTTT.

The genes are TRBV19 and TRBJ2-2; D is unresolved. Germline V gene data show CDR1 as LNHDA and CDR2 as SQIVND (reference sequence). There are 12 residues in the CDR3. With 6 bases removed from V and 6 bases from J, the gap between germline ends came to 8 bases. Here the CDR3 DNA reads TGTGCCAGTAGCATATTGCCCGGGGAGCTGTTTTTT. This encodes CASSILPGELFF.

V usage is TRBV7-9 and J usage is TRBJ2-4; maybe TRBD2 (6 bases). The length of the CDR3 is 13 residues. Germline assignment: CDR1 SEHNR and CDR2 FQNEAQ (reference sequence). V lost 8 bases and J lost 3, with 11 bases in between. The CDR3 loop is CASGGGSKNIQYF. In DNA form, the CDR3 reads TGTGCCAGCGGGGGAGGTAGCAAAAACATTCAGTACTTC.

This sequence joins TRBV4-1 and TRBJ1-1; D perhaps matches TRBD1 (5 bases). Germline values: CDR1 MGHRA, CDR2 YSYEKL. V was clipped by 0 bases and J by 1 base, with 21 bases between them. CDR3 length: 19 residues. CDR3 sequence (DNA): TGCGCCAGCAGCCAAGATCATCCCCATGGAAGCAGGGAGAACACTGAAGCTTTCTTT. This gives the protein CASSQDHPHGSRENTEAFF.

The genes are TRBV19 and TRBJ2-5, with TRBD1 matching 9 bases. The J segment lost 0 bases and the V segment lost 6 bases, leaving 5 bases of the junction unmatched. Germline CDR1 LNHDA, CDR2 SQIVND (reference sequence). The CDR3 has 15 residues. DNA of the CDR3: TGTGCCAGTAGATCGGGACAGGGAAACCAAGAGACCCAGTACTTC. It codes for CASRSGQGNQETQYF. The variable domain in full, with the rest retrieved from reference TRBV19 and TRBJ2-5, is DGGITQSPKYLFRKEGQNVTLSCEQNLNHDAMYWYRQDPGQGLRLIYYSQIVNDFQKGDIAEGYSVSREKKESFPLTVTSAQKNPTAFYLCASRSGQGNQETQYFGPGTRLLVL.

This clone was counted only a few times. The chain uses TRBV10-3 and TRBJ1-1; D possibly corresponds to TRBD1 (6 bases). Germline V gene sequence: CDR1 ENHRY, CDR2 SYGVKD. The V end lost 7 bases, the J end lost 2 bases, and 11 bases lay between the germline ends. The CDR3 has 13 amino acids. The CDR3 here is CAIKEQGNTEAFF. In nucleotides, the CDR3 is TGTGCCATCAAGGAACAGGGAAACACTGAAGCTTTCTTT.

A single count supports this clone. The chain joins TRBV2 to TRBJ2-2; D is uncertain. CDR1 and CDR2 (germline): SNHLY, FYNNEI. The V gene lost 3 bases and the J gene lost 3 bases, with 8 bases spanning the gap. CDR3 length: 14 amino acids. DNA of the CDR3: TGTGCCAGCAGTGATCCGTCCGACACCGGGGAGCTGTTTTTT. Protein product: CASSDPSDTGELFF.

The chain recombines TRBV6-5 with TRBJ1-5; 9 nucleotides match TRBD1. This CDR3 spans 15 amino acids. The junction had 9 bases not matched to a gene; V was cut back by 9 bases and J by 3 bases. Germline V gene data show CDR1 as MNHEY and CDR2 as SVGAGI. In nucleotides, the CDR3 is TGTGCCAGTTGTCCGGGACAGGGTACCAATCAGCCCCAGCATTTT. It translates to CASCPGQGTNQPQHF.

V is TRBV15 and J is TRBJ1-3; D is unresolved. Germline V gives CDR1 LNHNV, CDR2 YYDKDF (reference sequence). This CDR3 has 15 amino acids. Trimming removed 0 bases from V and 1 base from J, with 7 bases in between. The CDR3 region has the DNA TGTGCCACCAGCAGAGATTTGGGTTCTGGAAACACCATATATTTT. This sequence encodes CATSRDLGSGNTIYF.

The chain employs TRBV27 and TRBJ2-1; D possibly corresponds to TRBD2 (6 bases). Trimming removed 9 bases at V and 0 bases at J, with 9 bases between. CDR1 is MNHEY and CDR2 is SMNVEV in the germline V gene (reference sequence). The CDR3 spans 13 residues. The CDR3: CASGGFSYNEQFF. CDR3 DNA: TGTGCCAGTGGGGGGTTCTCCTACAATGAGCAGTTCTTC.

J is TRBJ1-1 and V is TRBV6-5; D is unresolved. The CDR3 totals 15 residues. Germline CDR1 and CDR2: MNHEY and SVGAGI. Between the trimmed V and J ends, which lost 0 bases and 5 bases, there was a span of 13 bases. CDR3 residues: CASSYSGPDGTEAFF. DNA of the CDR3: TGTGCCAGCAGTTACTCGGGCCCCGATGGAACTGAAGCTTTCTTT.

This clone was seen only a few times. V gene TRBV10-1 combines with J gene TRBJ1-5; 8 positions match TRBD1. J lost 2 bases, V lost 5 bases, and 5 bases had no gene match. This CDR3 is built from 15 residues. Germline V gene data show CDR1 as WNHNN and CDR2 as SYGVQD (reference sequence). The CDR3 DNA sequence: TGCGCCAGCAGTCGCCAGGGGGCCCGCAATCAGCCCCAGCATTTT. The encoded protein is CASSRQGARNQPQHF.

This chain links TRBV14 with TRBJ2-5; TRBD1 matches 9 bases. The V gene end was trimmed by 3 bases and the J gene end by 5 bases; junction bases not matched to a gene: 7. The CDR3 runs to 15 residues. CDR1 is SGHDN, CDR2 FVKESK, per germline. The CDR3 DNA sequence: TGTGCCAGCAGCCAGCACAGGGGGCTTTGGGAGACCCAGTACTTC. Amino acids: CASSQHRGLWETQYF.